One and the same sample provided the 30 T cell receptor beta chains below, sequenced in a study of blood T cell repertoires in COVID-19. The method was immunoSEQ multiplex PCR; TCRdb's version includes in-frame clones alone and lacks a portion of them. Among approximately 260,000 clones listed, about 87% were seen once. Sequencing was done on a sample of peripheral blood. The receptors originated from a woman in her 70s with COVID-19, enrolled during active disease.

The CDR3 loop reads CASSAVGGPYEQYF. CDR3 nucleotides: TGTGCCAGCAGCGCCGTTGGAGGGCCCTACGAGCAGTACTTC. The chain couples TRBV7-2 to TRBJ2-7, with D perhaps matching TRBD2 (6 bases). Germline V CDR1 and CDR2: SGHTA, FQGNSA. CDR3 length equals 14 residues. The ends were cut back, 5 bases at V and 2 bases at J, with 13 bases in the middle. Full variable domain (rest looked up from reference TRBV7-2 and TRBJ2-7): GAGVSQSPSNKVTEKGKDVELRCDPISGHTALYWYRQSLGQGLEFLIYFQGNSAPDKSGLPSDRFSAERTGGSVSTLTIQRTQQEDSAVYLCASSAVGGPYEQYFGPGTRLTVT.

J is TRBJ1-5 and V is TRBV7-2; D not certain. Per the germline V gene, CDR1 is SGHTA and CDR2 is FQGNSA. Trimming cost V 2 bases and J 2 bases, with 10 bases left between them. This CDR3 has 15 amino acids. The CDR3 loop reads CASSLSSGRNQPQHF. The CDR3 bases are TGTGCCAGCAGCTTATCCTCCGGTCGCAATCAGCCCCAGCATTTT.

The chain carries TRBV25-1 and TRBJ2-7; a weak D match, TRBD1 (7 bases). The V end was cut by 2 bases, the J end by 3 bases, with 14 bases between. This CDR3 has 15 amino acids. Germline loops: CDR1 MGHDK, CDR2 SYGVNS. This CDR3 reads CASSEAGGNFYEQYF. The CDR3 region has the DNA TGTGCCAGCAGTGAAGCAGGGGGGAATTTCTACGAGCAGTACTTC.

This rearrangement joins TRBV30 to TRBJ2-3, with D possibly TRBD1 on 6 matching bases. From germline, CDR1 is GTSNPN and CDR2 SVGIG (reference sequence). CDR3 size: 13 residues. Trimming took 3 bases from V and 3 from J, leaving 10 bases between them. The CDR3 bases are TGTGCCTGGAGCCCGAGGGGGACAGATACGCAGTATTTT. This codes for CAWSPRGTDTQYF.

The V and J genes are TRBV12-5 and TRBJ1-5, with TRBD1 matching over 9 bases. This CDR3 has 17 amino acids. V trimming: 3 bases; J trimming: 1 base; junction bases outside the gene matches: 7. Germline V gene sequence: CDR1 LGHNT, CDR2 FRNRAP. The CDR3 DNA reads TGTGCTAGTGGTTTAACGACAGGGGGATTAAGCAATCAGCCCCAGCATTTT. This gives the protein CASGLTTGGLSNQPQHF.

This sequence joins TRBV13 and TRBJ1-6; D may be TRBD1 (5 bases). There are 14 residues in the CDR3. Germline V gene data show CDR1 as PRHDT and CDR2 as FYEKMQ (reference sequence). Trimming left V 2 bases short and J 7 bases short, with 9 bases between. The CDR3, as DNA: TGTGCCAGCAGCTTACAGGGCCAGAATTCACCCCTCCACTTT. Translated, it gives CASSLQGQNSPLHF.

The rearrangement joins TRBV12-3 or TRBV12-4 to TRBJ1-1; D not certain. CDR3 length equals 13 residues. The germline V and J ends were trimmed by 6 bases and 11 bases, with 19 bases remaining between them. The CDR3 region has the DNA TGTGCCAGCAGAATCAGTCTCCCCTCGGGGGCTTTCTTT. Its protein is CASRISLPSGAFF.

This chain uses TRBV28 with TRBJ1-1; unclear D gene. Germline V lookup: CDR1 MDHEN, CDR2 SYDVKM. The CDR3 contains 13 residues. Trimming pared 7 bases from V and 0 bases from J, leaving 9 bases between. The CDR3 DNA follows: TGTGCCAGCACCTGGAGTCTGAACACTGAAGCTTTCTTT. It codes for CASTWSLNTEAFF.

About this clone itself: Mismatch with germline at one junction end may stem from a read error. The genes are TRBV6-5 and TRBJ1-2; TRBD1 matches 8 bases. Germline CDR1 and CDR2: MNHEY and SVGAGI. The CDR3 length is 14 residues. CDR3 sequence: CASSNSGTGYGYTF. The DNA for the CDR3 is TGTGCCAGCAGTAACTCGGGGACAGGTTATGGCTACACCTTC.

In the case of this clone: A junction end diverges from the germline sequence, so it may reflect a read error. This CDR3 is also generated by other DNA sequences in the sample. The CDR3, as DNA: TGCGCCAGCTCAAAGGGACAGAAAAATTCTTACGAGCAGTACTTC. Translated: CASSKGQKNSYEQYF. The rearrangement joins TRBV27 to TRBJ2-7, with 7 positions matching TRBD1. CDR1 MNHEY and CDR2 SMNVEV come from the germline V gene (reference sequence). The CDR3 is made up of 15 amino acids.

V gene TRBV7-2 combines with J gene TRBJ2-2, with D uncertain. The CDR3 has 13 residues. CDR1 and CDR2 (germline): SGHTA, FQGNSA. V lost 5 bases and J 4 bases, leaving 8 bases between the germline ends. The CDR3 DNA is TGTGCCAGCAGCGCGCACCTCACCGGGGAGCTGTTTTTT. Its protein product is CASSAHLTGELFF.

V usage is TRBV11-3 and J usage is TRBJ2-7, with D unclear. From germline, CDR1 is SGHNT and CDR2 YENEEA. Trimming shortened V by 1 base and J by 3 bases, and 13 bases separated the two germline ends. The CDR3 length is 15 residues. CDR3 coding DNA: TGTGCCAGCAGCTTAGTGGGCAGATTGAACTACGAGCAGTACTTC. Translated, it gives CASSLVGRLNYEQYF.

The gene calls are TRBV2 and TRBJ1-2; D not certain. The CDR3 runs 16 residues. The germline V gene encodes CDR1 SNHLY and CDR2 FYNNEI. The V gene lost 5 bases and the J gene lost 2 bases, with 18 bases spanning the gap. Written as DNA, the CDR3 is TGTGCCAGCAGTCGTACCGAGGACTCCACGAACTATGGCTACACCTTC. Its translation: CASSRTEDSTNYGYTF.

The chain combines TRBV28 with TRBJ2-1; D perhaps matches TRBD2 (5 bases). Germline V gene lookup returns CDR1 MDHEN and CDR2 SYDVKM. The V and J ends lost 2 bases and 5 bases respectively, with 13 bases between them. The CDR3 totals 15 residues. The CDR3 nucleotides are TGTGCCAGCAGTTTAAGATATAGGCGGGACAATGAGCAGTTCTTC. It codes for CASSLRYRRDNEQFF.

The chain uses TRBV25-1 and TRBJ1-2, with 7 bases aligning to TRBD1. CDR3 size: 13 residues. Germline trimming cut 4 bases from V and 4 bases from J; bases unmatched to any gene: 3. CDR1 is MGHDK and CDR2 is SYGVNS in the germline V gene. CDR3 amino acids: CASSVGGSYGYTF. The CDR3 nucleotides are TGTGCCAGCAGTGTAGGGGGCAGCTATGGCTACACCTTC.

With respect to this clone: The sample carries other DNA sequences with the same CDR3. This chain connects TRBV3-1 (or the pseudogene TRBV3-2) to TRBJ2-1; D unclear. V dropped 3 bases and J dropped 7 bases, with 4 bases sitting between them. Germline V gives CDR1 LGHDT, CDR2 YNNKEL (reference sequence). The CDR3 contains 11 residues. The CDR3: CASSQRNEQFF. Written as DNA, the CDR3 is TGTGCCAGCAGCCAGCGGAATGAGCAGTTCTTC.

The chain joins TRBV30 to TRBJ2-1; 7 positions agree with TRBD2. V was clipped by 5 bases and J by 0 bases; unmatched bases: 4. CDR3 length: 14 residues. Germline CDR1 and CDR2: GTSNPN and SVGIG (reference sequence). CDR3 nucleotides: TGTGCCTGGTCCGGACTAGGCTCCTACAATGAGCAGTTCTTC. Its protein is CAWSGLGSYNEQFF. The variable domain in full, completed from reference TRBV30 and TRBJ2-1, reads SQTIHQWPATLVQPVGSPLSLECTVEGTSNPNLYWYRQAAGRGLQLLFYSVGIGQISSEVPQNLSASRPQDRQFILSSKKLLLSDSGFYLCAWSGLGSYNEQFFGPGTRLTVL.

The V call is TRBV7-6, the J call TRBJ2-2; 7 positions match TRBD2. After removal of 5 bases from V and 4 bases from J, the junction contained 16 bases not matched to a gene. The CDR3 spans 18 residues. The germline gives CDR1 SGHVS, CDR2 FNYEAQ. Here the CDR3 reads CASSGARAGAGTTGELFF. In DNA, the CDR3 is TGTGCCAGCAGCGGTGCGAGGGCGGGAGCTGGTACCACCGGGGAGCTGTTTTTT.

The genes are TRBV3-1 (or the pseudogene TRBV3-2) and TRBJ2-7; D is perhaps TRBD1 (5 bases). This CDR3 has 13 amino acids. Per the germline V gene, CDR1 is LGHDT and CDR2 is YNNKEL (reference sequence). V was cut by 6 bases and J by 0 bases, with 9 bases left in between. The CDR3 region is CASRDSHSYEQYF. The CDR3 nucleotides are TGTGCCAGCAGAGACAGCCACTCCTACGAGCAGTACTTC.

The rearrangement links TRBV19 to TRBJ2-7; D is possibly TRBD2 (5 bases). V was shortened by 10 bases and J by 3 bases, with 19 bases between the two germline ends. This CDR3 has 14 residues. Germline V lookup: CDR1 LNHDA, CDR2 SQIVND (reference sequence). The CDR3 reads CATNPTGSGYEQYF. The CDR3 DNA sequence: TGTGCCACTAACCCGACGGGGAGTGGCTACGAGCAGTACTTC.

CDR3 nucleotide sequence: TGCGCCAGCAGCTTGGGGTCGTCAGGCACAGATACGCAGTATTTT. Its protein product is CASSLGSSGTDTQYF. The chain is built from TRBV5-1 and TRBJ2-3; the D is unclear. This CDR3 has 15 residues. CDR1 is SGHRS, CDR2 YFSETQ, per germline. Trimming cost V 0 bases and J 1 base, with 9 bases left between them.

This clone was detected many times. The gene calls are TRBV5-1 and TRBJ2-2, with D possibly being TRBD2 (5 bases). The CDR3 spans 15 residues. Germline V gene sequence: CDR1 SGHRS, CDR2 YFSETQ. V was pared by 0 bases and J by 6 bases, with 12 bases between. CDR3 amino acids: CASSLEGSWAGELFF. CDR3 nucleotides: TGCGCCAGCAGCTTGGAAGGGAGTTGGGCCGGGGAGCTGTTTTTT.

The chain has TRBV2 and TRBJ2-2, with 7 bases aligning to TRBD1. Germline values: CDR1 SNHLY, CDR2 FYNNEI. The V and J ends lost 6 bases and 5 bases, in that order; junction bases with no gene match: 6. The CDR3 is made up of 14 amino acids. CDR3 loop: CASRGTVTTGELFF. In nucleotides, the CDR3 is TGTGCCAGCAGGGGGACAGTCACTACCGGGGAGCTGTTTTTT. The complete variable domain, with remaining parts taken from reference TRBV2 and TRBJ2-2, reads EPEVTQTPSHQVTQMGQEVILRCVPISNHLYFYWYRQILGQKVEFLVSFYNNEISEKSEIFDDQFSVERPDGSNFTLKIRSTKLEDSAMYFCASRGTVTTGELFFGEGSRLTVL.

The CDR3 DNA sequence: TGTGCCACCAGCAGAGTATACAGGGGTGAGCAGTTCTTC. Protein product: CATSRVYRGEQFF. V is TRBV15 and J is TRBJ2-1; 7 bases are a match to TRBD1. V dropped 1 base and J dropped 9; count of bases not matched to a gene: 3. Germline CDR1 and CDR2: LNHNV and YYDKDF (reference sequence). The CDR3 has 13 amino acids.

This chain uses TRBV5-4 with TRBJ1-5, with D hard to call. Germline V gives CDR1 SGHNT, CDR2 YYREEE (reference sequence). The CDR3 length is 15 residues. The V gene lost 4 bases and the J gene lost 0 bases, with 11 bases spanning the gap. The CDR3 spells CASSPGIDSNQPQHF. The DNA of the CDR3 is TGTGCCAGCAGCCCGGGTATCGATAGCAATCAGCCCCAGCATTTT. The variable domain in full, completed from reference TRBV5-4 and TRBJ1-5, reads ETGVTQSPTHLIKTRGQQVTLRCSSQSGHNTVSWYQQALGQGPQFIFQYYREEENGRGNFPPRFSGLQFPNYSSELNVNALELDDSALYLCASSPGIDSNQPQHFGDGTRLSIL.

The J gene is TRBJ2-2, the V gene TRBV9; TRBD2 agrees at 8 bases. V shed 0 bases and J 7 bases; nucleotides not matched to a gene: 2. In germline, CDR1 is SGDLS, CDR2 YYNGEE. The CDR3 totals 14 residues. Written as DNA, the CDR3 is TGTGCCAGCAGCGTAGTCCTAGCGGGCGGGGAGCTGTTTTTT. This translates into CASSVVLAGGELFF. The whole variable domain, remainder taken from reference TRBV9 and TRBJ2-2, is DSGVTQTPKHLITATGQRVTLRCSPRSGDLSVYWYQQSLDQGLQFLIQYYNGEERAKGNILERFSAQQFPDLHSELNLSSLELGDSALYFCASSVVLAGGELFFGEGSRLTVL.

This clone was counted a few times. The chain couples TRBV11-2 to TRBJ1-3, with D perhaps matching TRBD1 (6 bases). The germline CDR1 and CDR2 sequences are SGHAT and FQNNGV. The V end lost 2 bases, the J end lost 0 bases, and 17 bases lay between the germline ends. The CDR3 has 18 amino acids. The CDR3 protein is CASSLRWGQRHSGNTIYF. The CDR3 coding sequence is TGTGCCAGCAGCTTAAGATGGGGGCAGCGCCACTCTGGAAACACCATATATTTT.

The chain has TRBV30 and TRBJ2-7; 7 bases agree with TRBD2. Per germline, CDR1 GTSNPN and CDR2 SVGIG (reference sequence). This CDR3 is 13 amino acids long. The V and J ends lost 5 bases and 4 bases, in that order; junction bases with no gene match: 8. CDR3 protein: CAWGTGRVYEQYF. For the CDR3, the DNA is TGTGCCTGGGGGACGGGGAGGGTTTACGAGCAGTACTTC.

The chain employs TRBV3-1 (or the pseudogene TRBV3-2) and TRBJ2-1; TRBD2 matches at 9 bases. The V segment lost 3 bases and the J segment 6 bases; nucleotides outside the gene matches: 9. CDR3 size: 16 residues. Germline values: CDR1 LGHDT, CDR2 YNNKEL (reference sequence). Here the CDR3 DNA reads TGTGCCAGCAGCCATGCGGGGGGGGCCTGGGGCAATGAGCAGTTCTTC. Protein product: CASSHAGGAWGNEQFF.

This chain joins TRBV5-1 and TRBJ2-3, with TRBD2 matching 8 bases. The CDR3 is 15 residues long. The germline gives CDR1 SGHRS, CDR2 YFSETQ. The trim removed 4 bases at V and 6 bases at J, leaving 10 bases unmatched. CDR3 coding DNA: TGCGCCAGCAGCCCCCAGGGGAAGCGGGAGGATACGCAGTATTTT. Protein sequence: CASSPQGKREDTQYF.